These T cell receptor beta chains were read from a single sample in a study of cytomegalovirus exposure and HLA in healthy donors. Libraries were prepared by immunoSEQ multiplex PCR; TCRdb keeps only in-frame clonotypes and omits some of them. The sample's table shows 180,000 or so clones. The sequenced material came from PBMCs. These receptors were collected from a woman between 18 and 29 years old in good health and CMV-seropositive. Both conserved end residues are part of each CDR3. Fields, in order: V gene, D gene, J gene, CDR3 protein, CDR3 DNA. A D gene is named only where the DNA matches it firmly.

TRBV5-5	NA	TRBJ1-2	CASSPGTLNYGYTF	TGTGCCAGCAGCCCCGGGACTCTTAACTATGGCTACACCTTC
TRBV5-6	TRBD1	TRBJ1-2	CASSLGQGIMNGYTF	TGTGCCAGCAGCCTGGGACAGGGGATCATGAATGGCTACACCTTC
TRBV5-4	TRBD1	TRBJ2-5	CASSSTGGETQYF	TGTGCCAGCAGCTCAACAGGGGGCGAGACCCAGTACTTC
TRBV1	NA	TRBJ1-6	CTSSLESRDRVSPLHF	TGCACCAGCAGCCTAGAGAGCCGGGACAGGGTTTCACCCCTCCACTTT
TRBV5-6	TRBD1	TRBJ1-3	CASSLSPGTGVNTIYF	TGTGCCAGCAGCTTGAGCCCCGGGACAGGGGTAAACACCATATATTTT
TRBV15	NA	TRBJ1-4	CATSGAGRAEKLFF	TGTGCCACCAGCGGAGCTGGGCGGGCCGAAAAACTGTTTTTT
TRBV13	NA	TRBJ2-7	CASSGMGGPSYEQYF	TGTGCCAGCAGCGGGATGGGGGGACCCTCCTACGAGCAGTACTTC
TRBV2	NA	TRBJ2-3	CASQAITRLDTQYF	TGTGCCAGTCAGGCGATTACCCGGCTAGATACGCAGTATTTT
TRBV5-4	NA	TRBJ2-2	CASTKETGGTGELFF	TGTGCCAGCACGAAAGAGACAGGTGGGACCGGGGAGCTGTTTTTT
TRBV4-1	NA	TRBJ2-7	CASSQTGLLSYEQYF	TGCGCCAGCAGCCAGACGGGACTCCTCTCCTACGAGCAGTACTTC
TRBV30	NA	TRBJ1-1	CALEIPPGAFF	TGTGCCCTGGAAATTCCCCCGGGAGCTTTCTTT
TRBV6-5	TRBD1	TRBJ1-2	CASSFRQGMSGYTF	TGTGCCAGCAGTTTTAGACAGGGCATGAGTGGCTACACCTTC
TRBV12-5	TRBD2	TRBJ2-3	CASGPGTSGSTDTQYF	TGTGCTAGTGGTCCAGGGACTAGCGGGAGCACAGATACGCAGTATTTT
TRBV5-4	TRBD2	TRBJ2-2	CASSESGKNTGELFF	TGTGCCAGCAGCGAAAGCGGGAAGAACACCGGGGAGCTGTTTTTT
TRBV5-4	TRBD1	TRBJ1-2	CASSAGQGRDGYTF	TGTGCCAGCAGCGCCGGACAGGGCAGGGATGGCTACACCTTC
TRBV2	TRBD1	TRBJ1-2	CASSGQGNYGYTF	TGTGCCAGCAGCGGACAGGGAAACTATGGCTACACCTTC
TRBV11-2	NA	TRBJ2-7	CASSSSSSYEQYF	TGTGCCAGCAGCTCCTCCTCCTCCTACGAGCAGTACTTC
TRBV7-9	NA	TRBJ1-1	CAGSPAGTQNTEAFF	TGTGCCGGCTCCCCCGCCGGGACACAGAACACTGAAGCTTTCTTT
TRBV7-6	NA	TRBJ2-5	CASSFPVDFQETQYF	TGTGCCAGCAGCTTCCCAGTCGACTTCCAAGAGACCCAGTACTTC
TRBV4-2	NA	TRBJ1-6	CASSQDFGQPNSPLHF	TGTGCCAGCAGCCAAGATTTCGGACAGCCCAATTCACCCCTCCACTTT
TRBV5-1	TRBD1	TRBJ1-1	CASRINAQGANEAFF	TGCGCCAGCAGGATAAACGCACAGGGGGCTAATGAAGCTTTCTTT
TRBV18	NA	TRBJ2-1	CASSPSALGPYNEQFF	TGTGCCAGCTCACCCTCGGCCCTAGGCCCTTACAATGAGCAGTTCTTC
TRBV6-1	NA	TRBJ2-2	CASIPRIAAGELFF	TGTGCCAGCATACCCCGAATAGCGGCCGGGGAGCTGTTTTTT
TRBV5-6	TRBD2	TRBJ2-5	CASSLEGTSGGPSYPQYF	TGTGCCAGCAGCTTAGAAGGGACTAGCGGGGGGCCCTCTTATCCCCAGTACTTC
TRBV29-1	NA	TRBJ1-1	CSVPYSVRNTEAFF	TGCAGCGTTCCATATAGCGTGAGAAACACTGAAGCTTTCTTT
TRBV29-1	NA	TRBJ1-1	CSVDQELNTEAFF	TGCAGCGTTGATCAGGAATTGAACACTGAAGCTTTCTTT
TRBV12-5	TRBD1	TRBJ2-7	CASGLVQGQVSYEQYF	TGTGCTAGTGGTTTGGTACAGGGACAGGTCTCCTACGAGCAGTACTTC
TRBV27	NA	TRBJ2-1	CASTPISGYNEQFF	TGTGCCAGCACCCCCATCAGCGGATACAATGAGCAGTTCTTC
TRBV28	NA	TRBJ2-7	CASRVTGSYEQYF	TGTGCCAGCAGGGTGACGGGCTCCTACGAGCAGTACTTC
TRBV7-5	NA	TRBJ1-2	CARSLEQTRSYGYTF	TGTGCCAGAAGCTTAGAGCAGACACGATCCTATGGCTACACCTTC
TRBV4-1	NA	TRBJ2-7	CASSQGSGGLYEQYF	TGCGCCAGCAGCCAGGGATCGGGGGGCCTCTACGAGCAGTACTTC
TRBV2	NA	TRBJ2-7	CASSAPQYTYEQYF	TGTGCCAGCAGTGCGCCCCAGTATACCTACGAGCAGTACTTC
TRBV30	NA	TRBJ1-2	CAWSVGSGDGYTF	TGTGCCTGGAGTGTAGGTTCAGGGGATGGCTACACCTTC
TRBV19	TRBD1	TRBJ1-5	CASRDRVSGYSNQPQHF	TGTGCCAGCCGGGACAGAGTTTCGGGATATAGCAATCAGCCCCAGCATTTT
TRBV11-2	NA	TRBJ2-3	CASSLVPGWGTDTQYF	TGTGCCAGCAGCTTAGTTCCGGGATGGGGCACAGATACGCAGTATTTT
TRBV6-6	TRBD1	TRBJ2-3	CASSSTGGAADTQYF	TGTGCCAGCAGTTCAACAGGGGGCGCGGCAGATACGCAGTATTTT
TRBV4-1	TRBD2	TRBJ2-7	CASSRGLESHEQYF	TGCGCCAGCAGCCGAGGACTAGAGTCCCACGAGCAGTACTTC
TRBV15	NA	TRBJ2-1	CATSRDQRAGNEQFF	TGTGCCACCAGCAGAGACCAGCGGGCGGGGAATGAGCAGTTCTTC
TRBV27	TRBD1	TRBJ1-5	CASSLMGTGDQPQHF	TGTGCCAGCAGTTTAATGGGGACAGGGGATCAGCCCCAGCATTTT
TRBV18	NA	TRBJ2-2	CASSQQKEEAGELFF	TGTGCCAGCTCTCAACAAAAAGAGGAGGCCGGGGAGCTGTTTTTT
TRBV6-5	NA	TRBJ1-2	CASRDSGTNYGYTF	TGTGCCAGCAGGGACAGTGGTACTAACTATGGCTACACCTTC
TRBV10-3	NA	TRBJ1-3	CATTHMQGKEGNTIYF	TGTGCCACCACCCACATGCAGGGGAAAGAGGGAAACACCATATATTTT
TRBV21-1	NA	TRBJ1-5	CAGGKSQPQHF	TGTGCAGGAGGAAAGAGTCAGCCCCAGCATTTT
TRBV20-1	NA	TRBJ1-1	CSALTNTEAFF	TGCAGTGCTCTCACTAACACTGAAGCTTTCTTT
TRBV5-1	TRBD1	TRBJ2-7	CASSFETGTYEQYF	TGCGCCAGCAGCTTTGAGACAGGGACCTACGAGCAGTACTTC
TRBV5-4	TRBD1	TRBJ2-7	CASSVRDRAYEQYF	TGTGCCAGCAGCGTCCGGGACAGGGCCTACGAGCAGTACTTC
TRBV2	NA	TRBJ1-2	CASTLGRGNYGYTF	TGTGCCAGCACCCTGGGTAGGGGGAACTATGGCTACACCTTC
TRBV30	NA	TRBJ2-6	CAWTRAGFRGANVLTF	TGTGCCTGGACCAGGGCAGGTTTTAGAGGGGCCAACGTCCTGACTTTC
TRBV30	TRBD2	TRBJ2-1	CAWSVGTSFVNEQFF	TGTGCCTGGAGTGTAGGGACTAGTTTCGTCAATGAGCAGTTCTTC
TRBV11-3	TRBD2	TRBJ2-2	CASSSDPSGSKTGELFF	TGTGCCAGCAGCTCCGACCCTAGCGGGAGTAAAACCGGGGAGCTGTTTTTT
TRBV11-3	NA	TRBJ1-1	CASSLEGGTGNAFF	TGTGCCAGCAGCTTAGAAGGGGGAACGGGGAACGCTTTCTTT
TRBV5-1	TRBD1	TRBJ1-1	CASSPGQPNTEAFF	TGCGCCAGCAGCCCGGGACAGCCGAACACTGAAGCTTTCTTT
TRBV6-5	NA	TRBJ2-1	CASSQGRDYNEQFF	TGTGCCAGCAGCCAGGGGAGGGACTACAATGAGCAGTTCTTC